These T cell receptor beta chains were read from a single sample in a study of identical twins. TCRdb re-analysed the 5' RACE reads in MiXCR, keeping a single row per CDR3 protein. The data show about 100,000 distinct CDR3 sequences, around 5.5% seen once. Sequenced material: memory T cells sorted from blood. Receptor source: a woman aged 45-65 years in good health. Both conserved end residues are part of each CDR3. The order of the fields is clone size, J gene, D gene, V gene, CDR3 DNA, CDR3 protein. A D gene is named only where the DNA matches it firmly. Clone sizes are given selectively: once, few, many, or a class where the clone is expanded.

abundance: many; j_gene: TRBJ1-5; d_gene: NA; v_gene: TRBV20-1; CDR3nt: TGCAGTGCTGGCCCGGGGGGGAATCAGCCCCAGCATTTT; CDR3aa: CSAGPGGNQPQHF
abundance: few; j_gene: TRBJ1-1; d_gene: TRBD1; v_gene: TRBV29-1; CDR3nt: TGCAGCGTTGGGACAGGGAGTCGTGGAAGCACTGAAGCTTTCTTT; CDR3aa: CSVGTGSRGSTEAFF
abundance: few; j_gene: TRBJ2-2; d_gene: NA; v_gene: TRBV5-1; CDR3nt: TGCGCCAGCACCACCTCGGAGTCGAGGACCGGGGAGCTGTTTTTT; CDR3aa: CASTTSESRTGELFF
abundance: many; j_gene: TRBJ2-5; d_gene: NA; v_gene: TRBV9; CDR3nt: TGTGCCAGCAGCGAACTAAGAGTGGGTAGCCAAGAGACCCAGTACTTC; CDR3aa: CASSELRVGSQETQYF
abundance: NA; j_gene: TRBJ2-1; d_gene: NA; v_gene: TRBV13; CDR3nt: TGTGCCAGCAGCGATAAGGGGGTGGGCGGGAGCTCCTACAATGAGCAGTTCTTC; CDR3aa: CASSDKGVGGSSYNEQFF
abundance: many; j_gene: TRBJ1-1; d_gene: NA; v_gene: TRBV11-2; CDR3nt: TGTGCCAGCAGCCCGGGACACCATAACACTGAAGCTTTCTTT; CDR3aa: CASSPGHHNTEAFF
abundance: many; j_gene: TRBJ2-3; d_gene: NA; v_gene: TRBV2; CDR3nt: TGTGCCGGGACAGGCGGGAGAGGATCAGATACGCAGTATTTT; CDR3aa: CAGTGGRGSDTQYF
abundance: NA; j_gene: TRBJ2-5; d_gene: TRBD2; v_gene: TRBV30; CDR3nt: TGTGCCTGGAGTGGTGAAGGAGGCGGGAGAGAGACCCAGTACTTC; CDR3aa: CAWSGEGGGRETQYF
abundance: many; j_gene: TRBJ2-7; d_gene: NA; v_gene: TRBV20-1; CDR3nt: TGCAGTGCTACTCCTGGGGGCTACGAGCAGTACTTC; CDR3aa: CSATPGGYEQYF
abundance: many; j_gene: TRBJ1-5; d_gene: NA; v_gene: TRBV19; CDR3nt: TGTGCCAGTAGTACTGAGCCGGAGGGTCCCCAGCATTTT; CDR3aa: CASSTEPEGPQHF
abundance: many; j_gene: TRBJ2-1; d_gene: NA; v_gene: TRBV12-3/TRBV12-4; CDR3nt: TGTGCCAGCATCCCGGACGGCCAATACAACAATGAGCAGTTCTTC; CDR3aa: CASIPDGQYNNEQFF
abundance: many; j_gene: TRBJ2-7; d_gene: NA; v_gene: TRBV20-1; CDR3nt: TGCAGTGCAAATACAGGGTCGTTCGAGCAGTACTTC; CDR3aa: CSANTGSFEQYF
abundance: many; j_gene: TRBJ2-3; d_gene: NA; v_gene: TRBV6-5; CDR3nt: TGTGCCAGCAAGTTAATCGTCACAGATACGCAGTATTTT; CDR3aa: CASKLIVTDTQYF
abundance: NA; j_gene: TRBJ1-6; d_gene: TRBD1; v_gene: TRBV6-5; CDR3nt: TGTGCCAGTGGGGACAGCATAGATTCACCCCTCCACTTT; CDR3aa: CASGDSIDSPLHF
abundance: NA; j_gene: TRBJ2-2; d_gene: NA; v_gene: TRBV3-1; CDR3nt: TGTGCCAGCAGCCAAGGAAGGAGTAGGAACGGGGAGCTGTTTTTT; CDR3aa: CASSQGRSRNGELFF
abundance: many; j_gene: TRBJ2-5; d_gene: NA; v_gene: TRBV29-1; CDR3nt: TGCAGCGCAAGACAGAAAGAGACCCAGTACTTC; CDR3aa: CSARQKETQYF
abundance: many; j_gene: TRBJ2-2; d_gene: TRBD1; v_gene: TRBV4-1; CDR3nt: TGCGCCAGCAGGCCGGGACAGGGGAGTAGCACCGGGGAGCTGTTTTTT; CDR3aa: CASRPGQGSSTGELFF
abundance: NA; j_gene: TRBJ2-5; d_gene: NA; v_gene: TRBV9; CDR3nt: TGTGCCAGCACCGAACAAGACGGACCCCAAGAGACCCAGTACTTC; CDR3aa: CASTEQDGPQETQYF